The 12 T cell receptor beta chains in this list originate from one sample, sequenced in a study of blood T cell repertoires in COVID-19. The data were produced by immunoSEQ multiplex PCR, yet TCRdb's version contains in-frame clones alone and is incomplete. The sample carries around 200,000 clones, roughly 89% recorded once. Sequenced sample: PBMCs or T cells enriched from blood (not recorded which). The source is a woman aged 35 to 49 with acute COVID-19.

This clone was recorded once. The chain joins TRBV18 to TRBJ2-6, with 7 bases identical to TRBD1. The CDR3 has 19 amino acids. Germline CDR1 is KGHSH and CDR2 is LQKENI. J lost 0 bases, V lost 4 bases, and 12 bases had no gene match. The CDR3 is CASSQLGTAQLSGANVLTF. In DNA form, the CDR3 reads TGTGCCAGCTCACAACTGGGGACAGCTCAACTCTCTGGGGCCAACGTCCTGACTTTC. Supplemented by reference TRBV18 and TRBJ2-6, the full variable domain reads NAGVMQNPRHLVRRRGQEARLRCSPMKGHSHVYWYRQLPEEGLKFMVYLQKENIIDESGMPKERFSAEFPKEGPSILRIQQVVRGDSAAYFCASSQLGTAQLSGANVLTFGAGSRLTVL.

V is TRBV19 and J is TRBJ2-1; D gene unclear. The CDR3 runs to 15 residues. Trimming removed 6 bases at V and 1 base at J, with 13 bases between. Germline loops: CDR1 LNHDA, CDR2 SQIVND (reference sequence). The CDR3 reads CASSPESVSYNEQFF. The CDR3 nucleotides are TGTGCCAGTAGCCCTGAGTCGGTATCCTACAATGAGCAGTTCTTC.

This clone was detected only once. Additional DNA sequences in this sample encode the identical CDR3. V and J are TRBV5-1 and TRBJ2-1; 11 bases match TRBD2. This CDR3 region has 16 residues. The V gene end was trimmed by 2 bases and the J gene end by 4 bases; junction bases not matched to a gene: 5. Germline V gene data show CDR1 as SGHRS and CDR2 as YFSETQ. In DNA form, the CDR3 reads TGCGCCAGCAGCTTACCCGGGACTAGCGGATACAATGAGCAGTTCTTC. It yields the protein CASSLPGTSGYNEQFF. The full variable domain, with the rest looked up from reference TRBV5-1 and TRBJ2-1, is KAGVTQTPRYLIKTRGQQVTLSCSPISGHRSVSWYQQTPGQGLQFLFEYFSETQRNKGNFPGRFSGRQFSNSRSEMNVSTLELGDSALYLCASSLPGTSGYNEQFFGPGTRLTVL.

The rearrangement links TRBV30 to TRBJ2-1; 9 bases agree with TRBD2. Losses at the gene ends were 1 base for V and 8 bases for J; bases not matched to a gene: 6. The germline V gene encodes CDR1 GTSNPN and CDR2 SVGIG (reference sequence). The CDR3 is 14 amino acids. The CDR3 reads CAWSDLTSGYEQFF. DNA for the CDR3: TGTGCCTGGAGTGACCTGACTAGCGGCTATGAGCAGTTCTTC.

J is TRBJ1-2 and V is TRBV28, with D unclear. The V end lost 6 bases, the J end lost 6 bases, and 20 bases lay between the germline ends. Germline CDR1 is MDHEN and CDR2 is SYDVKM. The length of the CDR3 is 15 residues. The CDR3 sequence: CASRPLGEEQNGYTF. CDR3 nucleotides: TGTGCCAGCAGACCCCTCGGGGAGGAACAAAATGGCTACACCTTC.

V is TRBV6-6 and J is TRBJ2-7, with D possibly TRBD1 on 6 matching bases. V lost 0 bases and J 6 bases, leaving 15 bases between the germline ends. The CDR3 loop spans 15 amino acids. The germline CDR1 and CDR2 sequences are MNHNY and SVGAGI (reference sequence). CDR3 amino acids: CASSYSGRGQGEQYF. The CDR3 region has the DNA TGTGCCAGCAGTTACTCGGGCAGGGGCCAGGGCGAGCAGTACTTC.

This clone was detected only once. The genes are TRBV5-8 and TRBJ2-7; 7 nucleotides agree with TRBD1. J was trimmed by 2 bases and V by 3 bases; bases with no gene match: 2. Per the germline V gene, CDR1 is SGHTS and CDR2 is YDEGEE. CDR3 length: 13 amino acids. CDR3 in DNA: TGTGCCAGCAGCTACGGGACAGCCTACGAGCAGTACTTC. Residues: CASSYGTAYEQYF. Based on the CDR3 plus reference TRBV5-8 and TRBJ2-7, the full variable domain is EAGVTQSPTHLIKTRGQQATLRCSPISGHTSVYWYQQALGLGLQFLLWYDEGEERNRGNFPPRFSGRQFPNYSSELNVNALELEDSALYLCASSYGTAYEQYFGPGTRLTVT.

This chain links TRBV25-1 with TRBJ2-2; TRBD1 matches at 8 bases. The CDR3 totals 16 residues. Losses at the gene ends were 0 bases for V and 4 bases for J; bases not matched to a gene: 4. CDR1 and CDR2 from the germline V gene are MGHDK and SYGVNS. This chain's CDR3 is CASSEYQGAGTGELFF. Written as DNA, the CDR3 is TGTGCCAGCAGTGAATACCAGGGGGCCGGCACCGGGGAGCTGTTTTTT.

The DNA of the CDR3 is TGCGCCAGCAGCCAAGATACCGGCTATGGCTACACCTTC. Its translation is CASSQDTGYGYTF. The chain links TRBV4-3 to TRBJ1-2; no definite D call. V lost 0 bases to trimming and J lost 4 bases, with 6 bases between them. The CDR3 sequence is 13 residues long. CDR1 and CDR2 (germline): LGHNA, YSLEER.

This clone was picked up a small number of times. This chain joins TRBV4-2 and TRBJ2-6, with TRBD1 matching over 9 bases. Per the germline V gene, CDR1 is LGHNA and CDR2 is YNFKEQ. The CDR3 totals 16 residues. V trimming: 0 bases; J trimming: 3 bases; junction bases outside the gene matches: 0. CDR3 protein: CASSQEGQGGANVLTF. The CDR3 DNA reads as TGTGCCAGCAGCCAAGAGGGACAGGGTGGGGCCAACGTCCTGACTTTC.

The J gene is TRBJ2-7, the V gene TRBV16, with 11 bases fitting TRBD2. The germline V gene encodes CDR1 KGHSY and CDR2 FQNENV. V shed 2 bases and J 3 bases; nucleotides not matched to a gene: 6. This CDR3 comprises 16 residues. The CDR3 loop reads CASSQGTSGRVYEQYF. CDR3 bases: TGTGCCAGCAGCCAAGGTACTAGCGGGAGAGTCTACGAGCAGTACTTC.

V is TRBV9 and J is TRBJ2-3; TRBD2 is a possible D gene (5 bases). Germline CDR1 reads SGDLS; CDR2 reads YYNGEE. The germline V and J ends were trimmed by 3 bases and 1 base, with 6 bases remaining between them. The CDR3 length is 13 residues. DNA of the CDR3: TGTGCCAGCAGCGCCGGGGGCACAGATACGCAGTATTTT. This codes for CASSAGGTDTQYF.